This entry lists 27 T cell receptor beta chains sequenced from one sample in a study of T cells in Graves' hyperthyroidism and ophthalmopathy. Researchers amplified the TCR beta CDR3 regions from RNA transcripts. First-round RT-PCR of the TCR CDR3 relied on the HTBI primer set. Each CDR3 protein gets one entry after TCRdb re-called the multiplex PCR reads with MiXCR. The sample consists of about 740,000 distinct CDR3 sequences, 14% of them appearing once. Input material: blood. The receptors here all came from a young woman with Graves' hyperthyroidism.

This clonotype was found many times. J is TRBJ1-1 and V is TRBV27; D remains unclear. Germline CDR1 MNHEY, CDR2 SMNVEV (reference sequence). Trimming shortened V by 2 bases and J by 4 bases, and 14 bases separated the two germline ends. The length of the CDR3 is 15 residues. The CDR3 loop reads CASSLVDTISTEAFF. CDR3 in DNA: TGTGCCAGCAGTTTAGTCGACACGATTTCCACTGAAGCTTTCTTT.

This clonotype came up many times. The chain carries TRBV3-1 and TRBJ2-7, with TRBD1 matching 10 bases. Trimming took 4 bases from V and 5 from J; bases not matched to a gene: 5. The CDR3 has 14 residues. Per the germline V gene, CDR1 is LGHDT and CDR2 is YNNKEL (reference sequence). CDR3 nucleotides: TGTGCCAGCAGCCGGGACAGGGGAACAAACGAGCAGTACTTC. As protein: CASSRDRGTNEQYF.

The chain carries TRBV28 and TRBJ2-2, with TRBD2 matching over 9 bases. Germline CDR1 reads MDHEN; CDR2 reads SYDVKM. The CDR3 contains 17 residues. Trimming cost V 2 bases and J 4 bases; bases outside gene matches: 8. CDR3 bases: TGTGCCAGCAGTTTAGCGGGGGGGACAGTCTTCACCGGGGAGCTGTTTTTT. Translation gives CASSLAGGTVFTGELFF. Complete variable domain (other parts from reference TRBV28 and TRBJ2-2): DVKVTQSSRYLVKRTGEKVFLECVQDMDHENMFWYRQDPGLGLRLIYFSYDVKMKEKGDIPEGYSVSREKKERFSLILESASTNQTSMYLCASSLAGGTVFTGELFFGEGSRLTVL.

This clonotype was seen a few times. The chain links TRBV30 to TRBJ1-4, with 8 bases lining up with TRBD1. Germline V gives CDR1 GTSNPN, CDR2 SVGIG (reference sequence). V shed 2 bases and J 5 bases; nucleotides not matched to a gene: 7. The CDR3 loop spans 15 amino acids. The CDR3 reads CAWSPSGTGNEKLFF. For the CDR3, the DNA is TGTGCCTGGAGTCCCTCCGGGACAGGAAATGAAAAACTGTTTTTT.

Ten or more counts support this clonotype. The CDR3 DNA follows: TGCGCCAGCAGGCAGGTCACAGATACGCAGTATTTT. This sequence encodes CASRQVTDTQYF. This sequence joins TRBV5-1 and TRBJ2-3; no definite D call. The V end lost 5 bases, the J end lost 2 bases, and 6 bases lay between the germline ends. Germline V gene data show CDR1 as SGHRS and CDR2 as YFSETQ. The CDR3 totals 12 residues. Using reference TRBV5-1 and TRBJ2-3 for the parts outside the CDR3, the full variable domain is KAGVTQTPRYLIKTRGQQVTLSCSPISGHRSVSWYQQTPGQGLQFLFEYFSETQRNKGNFPGRFSGRQFSNSRSEMNVSTLELGDSALYLCASRQVTDTQYFGPGTRLTVL.

This clonotype was seen ten or more times. The rearrangement links TRBV4-1 to TRBJ1-1; D may be TRBD1 (5 bases). V dropped 0 bases and J dropped 3 bases, with 11 bases sitting between them. The length of the CDR3 is 15 residues. In germline, CDR1 is MGHRA, CDR2 YSYEKL. The CDR3 loop is CASSQDEGSYTEAFF. CDR3 DNA: TGCGCCAGCAGCCAAGATGAGGGGTCGTACACTGAAGCTTTCTTT.

CDR3 nucleotide sequence: TGTGCCAGCAGTTACGCACAGAGACCATACTACGAGCAGTACTTC. It translates to CASSYAQRPYYEQYF. The chain employs TRBV6-9 and TRBJ2-7; D ambiguous. V dropped 3 bases and J dropped 3 bases, with 15 bases sitting between them. The CDR3 loop spans 15 amino acids. Germline V CDR1 and CDR2: MNHGY, SVAAGI.

This chain connects TRBV2 to TRBJ2-1; D perhaps matches TRBD2 (6 bases). The CDR3 spans 15 residues. V was shortened by 7 bases and J by 2 bases, with 15 bases between the two germline ends. Germline loops: CDR1 SNHLY, CDR2 FYNNEI. The CDR3 loop is CASMGGVPAYNEQFF. CDR3 sequence (DNA): TGTGCCAGCATGGGGGGAGTCCCGGCCTACAATGAGCAGTTCTTC.

This clonotype was seen once. The chain is built from TRBV18 and TRBJ1-5; D uncertain. V lost 1 base and J lost 1, with 14 bases in between. The CDR3 runs 17 residues. The germline gives CDR1 KGHSH, CDR2 LQKENI. CDR3 sequence: CASSPRPADLSNQPQHF. The CDR3 nucleotides are TGTGCCAGCTCACCACGACCTGCGGATTTGAGCAATCAGCCCCAGCATTTT.

This chain uses TRBV4-1 with TRBJ2-2, with 7 bases that match TRBD1. This CDR3 region has 19 residues. Looked up from germline, CDR1 is MGHRA and CDR2 is YSYEKL. V lost 0 bases to trimming and J lost 5 bases; unmatched junction nucleotides: 15. The CDR3 bases are TGCGCCAGCAGCCAAGAAACAGGGGCAGGCACTAAATGGACCGGGGAGCTGTTTTTT. Its protein is CASSQETGAGTKWTGELFF.

This clonotype showed up just a few times. V is TRBV18 and J is TRBJ2-7; D uncertain. The CDR3 spans 13 residues. V gave up 2 bases and J gave up 0 bases, with 5 bases separating them. Germline assignment: CDR1 KGHSH and CDR2 LQKENI. The CDR3 here is CASSPMTSYEQYF. CDR3 nucleotide sequence: TGTGCCAGCTCACCAATGACCTCCTACGAGCAGTACTTC.

This clonotype was picked up many times. The chain combines TRBV27 with TRBJ2-3, with D perhaps TRBD2 (5 bases). The CDR3 totals 13 residues. Trimming shortened V by 5 bases and J by 6 bases, and 12 bases separated the two germline ends. Germline lookup yields CDR1 MNHEY and CDR2 SMNVEV (reference sequence). The CDR3, as DNA: TGTGCCAGCAGTGCGATCAGAGGGGATACGCAGTATTTT. Protein sequence: CASSAIRGDTQYF.

The table lists this clonotype with a count of one. The chain has TRBV19 and TRBJ2-1; D not certain. The CDR3 runs 15 residues. The germline gives CDR1 LNHDA, CDR2 SQIVND (reference sequence). V was trimmed by 1 base and J by 7 bases, leaving 14 bases between them. CDR3 in DNA: TGTGCCAGTAGTATAGGGCAGGTGGGTAGGAATGAGCAGTTCTTC. This translates into CASSIGQVGRNEQFF.

This clonotype was recorded a few times. The chain has TRBV9 and TRBJ2-2; tentatively, D is TRBD2 (6 bases). Trimming shortened V by 1 base and J by 2 bases, and 12 bases separated the two germline ends. CDR1 and CDR2 from the germline V gene are SGDLS and YYNGEE. The CDR3 length is 16 residues. CDR3 sequence: CASSVNGGINTGELFF. CDR3 DNA sequence: TGTGCCAGCAGCGTAAACGGAGGGATCAACACCGGGGAGCTGTTTTTT.

The chain employs TRBV27 and TRBJ2-7, with TRBD1 identical over 8 bases. CDR1 and CDR2 from the germline V gene are MNHEY and SMNVEV (reference sequence). The CDR3 spans 15 residues. J gave up 7 bases and V 3 bases, and 11 bases lay outside the gene matches. CDR3 in amino acids: CASSLGTGPILEQYF. Written as DNA, the CDR3 is TGTGCCAGCAGTTTGGGGACAGGTCCAATCCTTGAGCAGTACTTC.

V and J are TRBV5-1 and TRBJ2-6; possibly TRBD1 for D (5 bases). Germline values: CDR1 SGHRS, CDR2 YFSETQ. This CDR3 comprises 18 residues. Trimming removed 0 bases at V and 2 bases at J, with 15 bases between. The CDR3 protein is CASSLVVSGAPGANVLTF. The CDR3 region has the DNA TGCGCCAGCAGCTTGGTTGTCTCTGGGGCCCCTGGGGCCAACGTCCTGACTTTC.

CDR3 nucleotides: TGTGCCAGCAGCTTAGGCGCTAGCGGGACCAATGAGCAGTTCTTC. Its protein product is CASSLGASGTNEQFF. The chain is built from TRBV7-9 and TRBJ2-1; 9 bases line up with TRBD2. The CDR3 sequence is 15 residues long. Germline V gene lookup returns CDR1 SEHNR and CDR2 FQNEAQ (reference sequence). The trim removed 1 base at V and 6 bases at J, leaving 4 bases unmatched.

This chain links TRBV20-1 with TRBJ2-5; no clear D gene. Trimming removed 3 bases at V and 3 bases at J, with 11 bases between. The length of the CDR3 is 13 residues. Germline CDR1 is DFQATT and CDR2 is SNEGSKA (reference sequence). CDR3 residues: CSARARPKETQYF. CDR3 sequence (DNA): TGCAGTGCTAGGGCGCGGCCAAAAGAGACCCAGTACTTC.

As to this clonotype: One base away lies a much larger clone, so this may be a sequencing read error. The genes are TRBV24-1 and TRBJ2-1, with D perhaps given as TRBD1 or TRBD2 (5 bases each). Germline loops: CDR1 KGHDR, CDR2 SFDVKD. With 1 base removed from V and 10 bases from J, the gap between germline ends came to 10 bases. CDR3 length equals 13 residues. CDR3 protein: CATSDFVGDEQFF. CDR3 bases: TGTGCCACCAGTGATTTCGTAGGGGACGAGCAGTTCTTC.

The table lists this clonotype with a few counts. The chain joins TRBV7-2 to TRBJ2-2; TRBD2 matches at 9 bases. With 3 bases clipped from V and 4 bases from J, the junction kept 3 bases outside the gene matches. The CDR3 length is 15 residues. Looked up from germline, CDR1 is SGHTA and CDR2 is FQGNSA. CDR3 region: CASSFGLAITGELFF. CDR3 nucleotides: TGTGCCAGCAGCTTTGGACTAGCGATCACCGGGGAGCTGTTTTTT.

A few counts support this clonotype. The genes are TRBV11-2 and TRBJ2-7; TRBD1 might be the D (5 bases). V shed 5 bases and J shed 0 bases, with 14 bases lying between them. The V gene's germline CDR1 is SGHAT and CDR2 FQNNGV. The CDR3 sequence is 15 residues long. The CDR3 reads CASSLGPASSYEQYF. Here the CDR3 DNA reads TGTGCCAGCAGCCTGGGGCCGGCGAGCTCCTACGAGCAGTACTTC.

CDR3 sequence: CASNRDLNTGELFF. The DNA of the CDR3 is TGTGCCAGCAACCGGGACTTGAACACCGGGGAGCTGTTTTTT. This sequence joins TRBV6-2 or TRBV6-3 and TRBJ2-2; D is perhaps TRBD2 (6 bases). The length of the CDR3 is 14 residues. V lost 7 bases and J 1 base, leaving 10 bases between the germline ends. CDR1 and CDR2 from the germline V gene are MNHEY and SVGEGT.

CDR3 region: CASSYSDGAASTDTQYF. Written as DNA, the CDR3 is TGTGCCAGCAGTTACTCGGATGGGGCTGCTAGCACAGATACGCAGTATTTT. This rearrangement joins TRBV6-5 to TRBJ2-3; possible D gene TRBD1, 5 bases. The germline CDR1 and CDR2 sequences are MNHEY and SVGAGI. This CDR3 region has 17 residues. Deletions cut 0 bases from V and 0 bases from J, with 13 bases between.

This clonotype was observed at least ten times. Here the CDR3 reads CASSFRVSASGANVLTF. CDR3 nucleotide sequence: TGTGCCAGCAGTTTTCGGGTCAGCGCCTCTGGGGCCAACGTCCTGACTTTC. The V call is TRBV12-3 or TRBV12-4, the J call TRBJ2-6; no clear D gene. Trimming took off 3 bases at V and 0 bases at J, with 12 bases between the two ends. The CDR3 runs 17 residues.

This clonotype was observed at least ten times. The CDR3 here is CASSSSDIEAFF. The CDR3, as DNA: TGTGCCAGCAGCTCCTCAGACATTGAAGCTTTCTTT. This chain joins TRBV11-3 and TRBJ1-1, with D hard to call. The CDR3 length is 12 residues. V shed 4 bases and J shed 7 bases, with 10 bases lying between them. The germline V gene encodes CDR1 SGHNT and CDR2 YENEEA.

This clonotype was seen only a few times. The CDR3 region is CASRGLSNTGELFF. The CDR3 nucleotides are TGCGCCAGCAGGGGACTATCGAACACCGGGGAGCTGTTTTTT. The rearrangement uses TRBV10-2 and TRBJ2-2; TRBD2 agrees at 7 bases. V shed 6 bases and J 0 bases; nucleotides not matched to a gene: 1. This CDR3 contains 14 residues. CDR1 is WSHSY, CDR2 SAAADI, per germline.

This clonotype was detected many times. The V gene is TRBV28, the J gene TRBJ2-5; the D gene is possibly TRBD1 (6 bases). V was trimmed by 5 bases and J by 5 bases, leaving 15 bases between them. Germline lookup yields CDR1 MDHEN and CDR2 SYDVKM. This CDR3 is built from 14 residues. CDR3 coding DNA: TGTGCCAGCAGTCTACGACAGGTCGGGGAGACCCAGTACTTC. It specifies CASSLRQVGETQYF.